This is a list of T cell receptor beta chains from one sample in a study of cytomegalovirus exposure and HLA in healthy donors. Clones were read by immunoSEQ multiplex PCR, and TCRdb kept only the in-frame ones, dropping some. The profile shows 150,000 to 200,000 clones, roughly four fifths of them singletons. Specimen: PBMCs. These receptors were taken from a girl aged 2 to 10 in good health and CMV-seropositive. Each CDR3 is given with its conserved first and last residue. Each record gives: J gene, CDR3 length, V gene, clone size, D gene, CDR3 protein, CDR3 DNA. The D gene is left open where the match is weak. Size is stated for part of the rows, as once, few or many counts, or as a class when the clone is expanded.

j_call: TRBJ2-2; cdr3_length: 14; v_call: TRBV2; clone_size: -; d_call: -; cdr3_aa: CASLVAELTGELFF; cdr3_nt: TGTGCCAGCCTGGTAGCGGAGCTGACCGGGGAGCTGTTTTTT
j_call: TRBJ2-1; cdr3_length: 14; v_call: TRBV27; clone_size: -; d_call: TRBD2; cdr3_aa: CASRGAGGRREQFF; cdr3_nt: TGTGCCAGCAGAGGGGCGGGAGGGCGTCGGGAGCAGTTCTTC
j_call: TRBJ2-1; cdr3_length: 18; v_call: TRBV5-6; clone_size: -; d_call: -; cdr3_aa: CASSLVLAYYSSYNEQFF; cdr3_nt: TGTGCCAGCAGCTTGGTTTTAGCGTACTACAGCTCCTACAATGAGCAGTTCTTC
j_call: TRBJ2-2; cdr3_length: 17; v_call: TRBV4-1; clone_size: -; d_call: TRBD1; cdr3_aa: CASSQGQGGRYTGELFF; cdr3_nt: TGCGCCAGCAGCCAGGGACAGGGGGGTCGGTACACCGGGGAGCTGTTTTTT
j_call: TRBJ1-1; cdr3_length: 14; v_call: TRBV5-6; clone_size: -; d_call: -; cdr3_aa: CASSLVGGGTEAFF; cdr3_nt: TGTGCCAGCAGCTTGGTAGGGGGGGGGACTGAAGCTTTCTTT
j_call: TRBJ1-3; cdr3_length: 14; v_call: TRBV30; clone_size: -; d_call: -; cdr3_aa: CAWNPESAGNTIYF; cdr3_nt: TGTGCCTGGAATCCCGAGAGCGCTGGAAACACCATATATTTT
j_call: TRBJ2-7; cdr3_length: 15; v_call: TRBV6-5; clone_size: -; d_call: TRBD1; cdr3_aa: CASSPSTGAPYEQYF; cdr3_nt: TGTGCCAGCAGCCCGTCGACAGGGGCCCCCTACGAGCAGTACTTC
j_call: TRBJ2-1; cdr3_length: 13; v_call: TRBV25-1; clone_size: -; d_call: -; cdr3_aa: CASSEAPYHEQFF; cdr3_nt: TGTGCCAGCAGTGAAGCCCCCTACCATGAGCAGTTCTTC
j_call: TRBJ2-2; cdr3_length: 11; v_call: TRBV6-6; clone_size: -; d_call: -; cdr3_aa: CASGSAGELFF; cdr3_nt: TGTGCCAGCGGTTCCGCGGGAGAGCTGTTTTTT
j_call: TRBJ2-5; cdr3_length: 13; v_call: TRBV5-1; clone_size: -; d_call: TRBD2; cdr3_aa: CASGMAGEETQYF; cdr3_nt: TGCGCCAGCGGCATGGCGGGGGAAGAGACCCAGTACTTC
j_call: TRBJ1-5; cdr3_length: 15; v_call: TRBV30; clone_size: -; d_call: TRBD1; cdr3_aa: CAWSTGGIGNQPQHF; cdr3_nt: TGTGCCTGGAGCACAGGGGGCATAGGCAATCAGCCCCAGCATTTT
j_call: TRBJ2-1; cdr3_length: 17; v_call: TRBV11-1; clone_size: -; d_call: TRBD2; cdr3_aa: CASSLGLAGDSYNEQFF; cdr3_nt: TGTGCCAGCAGCTTGGGACTAGCGGGAGACTCCTACAATGAGCAGTTCTTC
j_call: TRBJ2-7; cdr3_length: 15; v_call: TRBV19; clone_size: -; d_call: TRBD2; cdr3_aa: CASSEWTSGSYEQYF; cdr3_nt: TGTGCCAGTAGTGAATGGACTAGCGGGAGCTACGAGCAGTACTTC
j_call: TRBJ2-2; cdr3_length: 18; v_call: TRBV9; clone_size: -; d_call: TRBD2; cdr3_aa: CASSVERAASGSSGELFF; cdr3_nt: TGTGCCAGCAGCGTAGAAAGAGCAGCTAGCGGGAGTAGCGGGGAGCTGTTTTTT
j_call: TRBJ2-3; cdr3_length: 15; v_call: TRBV9; clone_size: -; d_call: -; cdr3_aa: CASTDWDSPRDTQYF; cdr3_nt: TGTGCCAGCACCGACTGGGACTCACCGCGGGATACGCAGTATTTT
j_call: TRBJ1-1; cdr3_length: 15; v_call: TRBV5-1; clone_size: few; d_call: TRBD1; cdr3_aa: CASSPPGQGNTEAFF; cdr3_nt: TGCGCCAGCAGCCCACCGGGACAGGGAAACACTGAAGCTTTCTTT
j_call: TRBJ2-1; cdr3_length: 17; v_call: TRBV9; clone_size: -; d_call: TRBD1; cdr3_aa: CASSGGQGTLLYNEQFF; cdr3_nt: TGTGCCAGCAGCGGGGGACAGGGGACTTTACTCTACAATGAGCAGTTCTTC
j_call: TRBJ2-7; cdr3_length: 16; v_call: TRBV7-3; clone_size: -; d_call: TRBD2; cdr3_aa: CASSSPSGGSVYEQYF; cdr3_nt: TGTGCCAGCAGCTCCCCTAGCGGCGGGTCCGTCTACGAGCAGTACTTC
j_call: TRBJ2-1; cdr3_length: 16; v_call: TRBV6-1; clone_size: -; d_call: -; cdr3_aa: CASSEDPTLTYNEQFF; cdr3_nt: TGTGCCAGCAGTGAAGACCCGACTCTGACCTACAATGAGCAGTTCTTC
j_call: TRBJ1-4; cdr3_length: 12; v_call: TRBV4-1; clone_size: once; d_call: -; cdr3_aa: CASRGQNEKLFF; cdr3_nt: TGCGCCAGCAGAGGACAAAATGAAAAACTGTTTTTT
j_call: TRBJ2-7; cdr3_length: 16; v_call: TRBV4-2; clone_size: -; d_call: -; cdr3_aa: CASSRNRQDSYYEQYF; cdr3_nt: TGTGCCAGCAGCCGAAACCGCCAGGACTCTTACTACGAGCAGTACTTC
j_call: TRBJ1-2; cdr3_length: 16; v_call: TRBV6-5; clone_size: -; d_call: TRBD1; cdr3_aa: CASSYLHRQGAYGYTF; cdr3_nt: TGTGCCAGCAGTTACCTCCATCGACAGGGCGCTTATGGCTACACCTTC
j_call: TRBJ2-1; cdr3_length: 16; v_call: TRBV30; clone_size: -; d_call: TRBD2; cdr3_aa: CAWSHSGRAPPHEQFF; cdr3_nt: TGTGCCTGGAGTCACAGCGGGAGGGCGCCCCCCCATGAGCAGTTCTTC
j_call: TRBJ2-1; cdr3_length: 16; v_call: TRBV4-1; clone_size: -; d_call: TRBD2; cdr3_aa: CASSQVSGKRHNEQFF; cdr3_nt: TGCGCCAGCAGCCAAGTTAGCGGGAAACGTCACAATGAGCAGTTCTTC
j_call: TRBJ1-1; cdr3_length: 13; v_call: TRBV6-5; clone_size: -; d_call: -; cdr3_aa: CASSPGGNTEAFF; cdr3_nt: TGTGCCAGCAGCCCCGGAGGGAACACTGAAGCTTTCTTT
j_call: TRBJ1-1; cdr3_length: 14; v_call: TRBV6-4; clone_size: -; d_call: -; cdr3_aa: CASRGTGSGTEAFF; cdr3_nt: TGTGCCAGCAGAGGAACAGGGAGTGGCACTGAAGCTTTCTTT
j_call: TRBJ2-5; cdr3_length: 16; v_call: TRBV11-2; clone_size: few; d_call: TRBD2; cdr3_aa: CASSVGTKSLQETQYF; cdr3_nt: TGTGCCAGCAGCGTCGGGACTAAGTCCTTACAAGAGACCCAGTACTTC
j_call: TRBJ2-7; cdr3_length: 10; v_call: TRBV20-1; clone_size: -; d_call: -; cdr3_aa: CSASIYEQYF; cdr3_nt: TGCAGTGCTAGTATCTACGAGCAGTACTTC
j_call: TRBJ1-2; cdr3_length: 13; v_call: TRBV28; clone_size: -; d_call: TRBD1; cdr3_aa: CASVGGANYGYTF; cdr3_nt: TGTGCCAGTGTAGGGGGCGCGAACTATGGCTACACCTTC
j_call: TRBJ2-3; cdr3_length: 14; v_call: TRBV30; clone_size: once; d_call: -; cdr3_aa: CAWSKSGSTDTQYF; cdr3_nt: TGTGCCTGGAGTAAAAGCGGTAGCACAGATACGCAGTATTTT
j_call: TRBJ2-1; cdr3_length: 15; v_call: TRBV27; clone_size: -; d_call: -; cdr3_aa: CASRSSAGPYNEQFF; cdr3_nt: TGTGCCAGCAGGTCTTCGGCAGGTCCTTACAATGAGCAGTTCTTC
j_call: TRBJ2-2; cdr3_length: 16; v_call: TRBV9; clone_size: -; d_call: TRBD2; cdr3_aa: CASSVGSSGRTGELFF; cdr3_nt: TGTGCCAGCAGCGTAGGGTCTAGCGGGAGGACCGGGGAGCTGTTTTTT
j_call: TRBJ2-1; cdr3_length: 14; v_call: TRBV5-1; clone_size: -; d_call: TRBD1; cdr3_aa: CASSFRDRGGEQFF; cdr3_nt: TGCGCCAGCAGCTTCCGGGACAGGGGAGGTGAGCAGTTCTTC